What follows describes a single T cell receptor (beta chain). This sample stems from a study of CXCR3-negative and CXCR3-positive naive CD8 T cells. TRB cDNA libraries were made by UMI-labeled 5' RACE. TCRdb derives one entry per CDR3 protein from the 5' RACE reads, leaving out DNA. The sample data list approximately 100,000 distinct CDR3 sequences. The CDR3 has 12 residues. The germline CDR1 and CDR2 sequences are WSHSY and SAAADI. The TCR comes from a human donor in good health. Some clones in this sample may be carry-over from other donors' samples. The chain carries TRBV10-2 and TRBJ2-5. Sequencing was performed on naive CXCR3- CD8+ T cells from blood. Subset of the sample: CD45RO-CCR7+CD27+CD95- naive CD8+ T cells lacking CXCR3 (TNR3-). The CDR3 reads CASRLPKETQYF.